The clone carrying this TCR beta chain turned up a few times. Each diagnosis was grounded in clinical symptoms, serum thyroxine and TRAb, thyroid ultrasound, and orbital computed tomography. Source material for PBMCs was about 10 ml fresh peripheral blood. RNA transcripts gave rise to amplified TCR beta CDR3 regions. First-round RT-PCR of the TCR CDR3 relied on the HTBI primer set. TCRdb recomputed calls from the multiplex PCR reads with MiXCR, one row per CDR3 protein. This repertoire shows 370,000 or so distinct CDR3 sequences, 15% to 19% found once; its top ten account for 28%. The record originates from a study of T cells in Graves' hyperthyroidism and ophthalmopathy. Trimming removed 2 bases from V and 4 bases from J, with 8 bases in between. The CDR3 has 13 amino acids. Germline V gene lookup returns CDR1 SGHRS and CDR2 YFSETQ.

Material: blood. The receptor was derived from a woman aged 18-35 years with Graves' hyperthyroidism that later progressed to Graves' ophthalmopathy. The chain joins TRBV5-1 to TRBJ2-3; D is ambiguous. The DNA for the CDR3 is TGCGCCAGCAGCTTAGGGTACCCAGATACGCAGTATTTT. It yields the protein CASSLGYPDTQYF. The complete variable domain, with remaining parts taken from reference TRBV5-1 and TRBJ2-3, reads KAGVTQTPRYLIKTRGQQVTLSCSPISGHRSVSWYQQTPGQGLQFLFEYFSETQRNKGNFPGRFSGRQFSNSRSEMNVSTLELGDSALYLCASSLGYPDTQYFGPGTRLTVL.